These T cell receptor beta chains were read from a single sample in a study of T-cell reconstitution after alpha-beta-depleted transplantation in children. TCRdb ran MiXCR on the PCR reads and lists one entry per CDR3 protein. Of about 17,000 distinct CDR3 sequences in the sample, roughly 5.6% were seen once. This specimen was PBMCs, taken before TCRalphabeta/CD19-depleted stem cell transplant. These receptors originate from a boy younger than 18 with acute lymphoblastic leukemia, due to receive a stem cell transplant. The CDR3 runs from the conserved cysteine through the conserved F or W. A D gene is named only where the DNA matches it firmly. Clone size appears in some rows only: once, few, many, or a class for an expanded clone.

V gene	D gene	J gene	clone size	CDR3 DNA	CDR3 protein
TRBV4-3	TRBD1	TRBJ1-1	many	TGCGCCAGCAGCCAAGCCCCTATGACAGGGGGCACTGAAGCTTTCTTT	CASSQAPMTGGTEAFF
TRBV12-3/TRBV12-4	-	TRBJ2-1	many	TGTGCCAGCAGTTCTGCCCCGACTAGCAATGAGCAGTTCTTC	CASSSAPTSNEQFF
TRBV4-1	TRBD2	TRBJ2-5	many	TGCGCCAGCAGCCAAGGACTAGCGGGGGCCCTACAAGAGACCCAGTACTTC	CASSQGLAGALQETQYF
TRBV4-2	-	TRBJ2-3	many	TGTGCCAGCAGCCTTAGCAGCACAGATACGCAGTATTTT	CASSLSSTDTQYF
TRBV7-9	TRBD1	TRBJ2-7	many	TGTGCCAGCAGGGGGACAGGGGAGATCTACGAGCAGTACTTC	CASRGTGEIYEQYF
TRBV28	TRBD1	TRBJ2-3	many	TGTGCCAGCAGTTTAGGCGACAGGGGGCGGCCGTATTTT	CASSLGDRGRPYF
TRBV20-1	-	TRBJ1-5	many	TGCAGTGCTAGTCACAGTAGCAATCAGCCCCAGCATTTT	CSASHSSNQPQHF
TRBV4-1	-	TRBJ1-2	many	TGCGCCAGCAGCCAAGGAGGTGGTAGGAGTGGCTACACCTTC	CASSQGGGRSGYTF
TRBV27	-	TRBJ2-1	-	TGTGCCAGCAGTTTTGCAGGACCATACAATGAGCAGTTCTTC	CASSFAGPYNEQFF
TRBV29-1	-	TRBJ2-3	large	TGCAGCGTCGGACTGGGGAGCACAGATACGCAGTATTTT	CSVGLGSTDTQYF
TRBV4-2	-	TRBJ1-3	-	TGTGCCATGGGCCTTGACAGCGGTAACACCATATATTTT	CAMGLDSGNTIYF
TRBV11-3	TRBD2	TRBJ2-1	many	TGTGCCAGCAGCTTAGTGGGTAGCGGGGGGACTGAGCAGTTCTTC	CASSLVGSGGTEQFF
TRBV5-6	-	TRBJ1-1	many	TGTGCCAGCAGCTTGGGAGGGTGGGGGCCGGCTGAAGCTTTCTTT	CASSLGGWGPAEAFF
TRBV11-3	-	TRBJ2-5	many	TGTGCCAGCAGCTTTGGTCAGGGAGCCCAGTACTTC	CASSFGQGAQYF
TRBV7-9	-	TRBJ2-7	many	TGTGCCAGCAGCTTAGTTACGCAGAACTACGAGCAGTACTTC	CASSLVTQNYEQYF
TRBV12-3/TRBV12-4	-	TRBJ2-5	many	TGTGCCAGCACCCTCGGCAACCAAGAGACCCAGTACTTC	CASTLGNQETQYF
TRBV24-1	TRBD2	TRBJ2-3	many	TGTGCCACCAGTGATCGGCGGGGGGCCCCCACAGATACGCAGTATTTT	CATSDRRGAPTDTQYF
TRBV28	-	TRBJ1-1	many	TGTGCCAGCAGGACACAGGGTGGCAACACTGAAGCTTTCTTT	CASRTQGGNTEAFF
TRBV3-1	TRBD2	TRBJ2-5	few	TGTGCCACCTCACTAGCGGGAGGAAAGCGAGAGACCCAGTACTTC	CATSLAGGKRETQYF
TRBV6-1	TRBD2	TRBJ2-1	few	TGTGCCAGCAGTCCTCTAGCGGGAGGGCCCACTGAGCAGTTCTTC	CASSPLAGGPTEQFF